These 7 T cell receptor beta chains came from one sample sequenced in a study of cytomegalovirus exposure and HLA in healthy donors. Primers for the PCR totalled 60 Vbeta and 13 Jbeta. Only in-frame clones appear in the TCRdb table, and some are missing; sequencing was by immunoSEQ multiplex PCR. The sample lists around 200,000 clones, just under 75% occurring once. Sequencing input: PBMCs. All receptors derive from a woman under 40 in good health and CMV-seropositive.

The chain combines TRBV10-1 with TRBJ2-7; 8 bases map to TRBD2. CDR1 is WNHNN and CDR2 is SYGVQD in the germline V gene (reference sequence). This CDR3 comprises 14 residues. Trimming removed 4 bases from V and 4 bases from J; junction bases left unmatched: 6. This chain's CDR3 is CASSAAGAWYEQYF. The CDR3 coding sequence is TGCGCCAGCAGTGCAGCGGGGGCGTGGTACGAGCAGTACTTC.

Comment on this clone: The same CDR3 is also encoded by other DNA sequences in this sample. The chain recombines TRBV5-4 with TRBJ2-1; TRBD2 aligns across 11 bases. In germline, CDR1 is SGHNT, CDR2 YYREEE (reference sequence). The CDR3 loop spans 16 amino acids. The ends lost 2 bases at V and 7 bases at J; junction bases unmatched: 8. The CDR3 nucleotides read TGTGCCAGCAGCTTATCCCTAGCGGGAGGTCGGAATGAGCAGTTCTTC. Translation: CASSLSLAGGRNEQFF.

V and J are TRBV29-1 and TRBJ2-7; maybe TRBD1 (6 bases). The V gene's germline CDR1 is SQVTM and CDR2 ANQGSEA. The ends were cut back, 5 bases at V and 0 bases at J, with 23 bases in the middle. This CDR3 contains 17 residues. The CDR3 is CSVRLKTNRASSYEQYF. CDR3 sequence (DNA): TGCAGCGTTCGACTTAAGACTAACAGGGCGAGCTCCTACGAGCAGTACTTC.

This chain connects TRBV7-6 to TRBJ1-4; TRBD1 aligns across 7 bases. CDR1 is SGHVS and CDR2 is FNYEAQ in the germline V gene. V lost 1 base and J lost 8; bases outside the gene matches: 10. The CDR3 runs 16 residues. The CDR3 DNA reads TGTGCCAGCAGCTTAGGTTTTTTGACAGGGAAGGAAAAACTGTTTTTT. This gives the protein CASSLGFLTGKEKLFF.

The chain couples TRBV15 to TRBJ2-5, with D uncertain. The CDR3 covers 14 residues. The V and J ends lost 0 bases and 5 bases respectively, with 10 bases between them. Germline V gene sequence: CDR1 LNHNV, CDR2 YYDKDF (reference sequence). CDR3 in DNA: TGTGCCACCAGCAGAGAGGCGGCCGGTGAGACCCAGTACTTC. This encodes CATSREAAGETQYF.

The V call is TRBV19, the J call TRBJ1-3; D is possibly TRBD1 (5 bases). Germline loops: CDR1 LNHDA, CDR2 SQIVND (reference sequence). Trimming took off 5 bases at V and 3 bases at J, with 11 bases between the two ends. This CDR3 contains 14 residues. DNA for the CDR3: TGTGCCAGTAGTTTACTGGACAATGGAAACACCATATATTTT. Translation: CASSLLDNGNTIYF.

This chain links TRBV5-4 with TRBJ1-1, with D uncertain. Germline loops: CDR1 SGHNT, CDR2 YYREEE (reference sequence). Trimming removed 4 bases from V and 8 bases from J, with 18 bases in between. The CDR3 has 14 residues. The CDR3 region is CASSHPAGASEAFF. Written as DNA, the CDR3 is TGTGCCAGCAGCCACCCAGCGGGCGCCAGCGAAGCTTTCTTT.